A selection of T cell receptor beta chains follows, all from one sample in a study of response to subunit inactivated influenza vaccine. TCRdb reanalysed the RT-PCR reads using MiXCR and keeps one entry per CDR3 protein. Among a few hundred thousand distinct CDR3 sequences listed, roughly 15% were seen once. Sequences were derived from PBMCs from blood, sampled approximately 13 days after vaccination. Receptors were obtained from a man between 50 and 59 years old who received an inactivated influenza vaccine. The CDR3 runs from the conserved cysteine through the conserved F or W. D genes are given only for firm matches. Some rows have no size entry. The others give once, few or many, or a class for an expanded clone.

size | D | J | V | DNA | CDR3
- | TRBD2 | TRBJ2-1 | TRBV18 | TGTGCCAGCCTCCCCGGGACTAGCGATGATGAGCAGTTCTTC | CASLPGTSDDEQFF
many | - | TRBJ1-3 | TRBV7-6 | TGTGCCAGCAGTCGGACGGACTCTGGAAACACCATATATTTT | CASSRTDSGNTIYF
few | - | TRBJ2-2 | TRBV7-8 | TGTGCCAGCAGCTTGGGGCCGTCTCGCACCGGGGAGCTGTTTTTT | CASSLGPSRTGELFF
few | - | TRBJ1-2 | TRBV10-3 | TGTGCCATCAGACAGACAGCAGCTAACTATGGCTACACCTTC | CAIRQTAANYGYTF
many | TRBD2 | TRBJ2-7 | TRBV20-1 | TGCAGTGCTATTATTCCGGGAGGCACCTACGAGCAGTACTTC | CSAIIPGGTYEQYF
- | - | TRBJ2-3 | TRBV25-1 | TGTGCCATCAGTGCCTTACCGGTCGCAAGAGGGGATACGCAGTATTTT | CAISALPVARGDTQYF
few | TRBD2 | TRBJ2-1 | TRBV5-6 | TGTGCCAGCAGCTTGTGGGCGGGAGCCGACTACAATGAGCAGTTCTTC | CASSLWAGADYNEQFF
- | TRBD2 | TRBJ2-3 | TRBV9 | TGTGCCAGCAGTCCCGCTAGCGGGGTCACAGATACGCAGTATTTT | CASSPASGVTDTQYF
- | - | TRBJ1-2 | TRBV29-1 | TGCAGCGTTGAAGGGTGGTCGTCAGCAGCGGTGGACTATGGCTACACCTTC | CSVEGWSSAAVDYGYTF
few | - | TRBJ2-1 | TRBV6-5 | TGTGCCAGCAGTTACTTGGGACTTAGATACAATGAGCAGTTCTTC | CASSYLGLRYNEQFF
few | - | TRBJ1-1 | TRBV5-8 | TGTGCCAGCAGCTTGGAGGGCTACCATGAAGCTTTCTTT | CASSLEGYHEAFF
- | TRBD2 | TRBJ2-3 | TRBV7-2 | TGTGCCAGCAGCTTAGCGCGGGCGGGGGGGCTCAGGGATACGCAGTATTTT | CASSLARAGGLRDTQYF
few | TRBD2 | TRBJ2-3 | TRBV28 | TGTGCCAGCAGTACACTAGCGGGGGGGCCCCATACGCAGTATTTT | CASSTLAGGPHTQYF
many | TRBD1 | TRBJ1-2 | TRBV4-2 | TGTGCCAGCAGCCAAGAGACGGCCCAGGGGGTGGGCTACACCTTC | CASSQETAQGVGYTF
few | - | TRBJ2-5 | TRBV6-2/TRBV6-3 | TGTGCCAGCAGTTACTCAAGAGGGAACCAAGAGACCCAGTACTTC | CASSYSRGNQETQYF
few | - | TRBJ2-1 | TRBV27 | TGTGCCAGCAGTTTGTTTCCTTATCTAGCATCCTACAATGAGCAGTTCTTC | CASSLFPYLASYNEQFF
many | TRBD2 | TRBJ2-2 | TRBV7-2 | TGTGCCAGCAGCGCCGCTGGACTAGCGGGAAACACCGGGGAGCTGTTTTTT | CASSAAGLAGNTGELFF
- | - | TRBJ1-1 | TRBV12-3/TRBV12-4 | TGTGCCAGCAGTCAAGACACTGGGACGGGGAACACTGAAGCTTTCTTT | CASSQDTGTGNTEAFF
few | - | TRBJ2-3 | TRBV27 | TGTGCCAGCAGTTTATCCGAGCGGTCCGTCACAGATACGCAGTATTTT | CASSLSERSVTDTQYF
- | TRBD1 | TRBJ2-3 | TRBV24-1 | TGTGCCACCAGTGATCCAGCGCCCGATGTAAAGACAGGGGTCCTCGGCACAGATACGCAGTATTTT | CATSDPAPDVKTGVLGTDTQYF
- | - | TRBJ1-1 | TRBV5-5 | TGTGCCAGCAGCTCGAGCCCGGGGAACACTGAAGCTTTCTTT | CASSSSPGNTEAFF
few | - | TRBJ1-3 | TRBV28 | TGTGCCACCGGGACTCCAAGCTCTGGAAACACCATATATTTT | CATGTPSSGNTIYF
- | - | TRBJ1-6 | TRBV20-1 | TGCAGTGCTAGTCTTCGGGCCCAAAGGAATAATTCACCCCTCCACTTT | CSASLRAQRNNSPLHF
- | TRBD1 | TRBJ2-5 | TRBV11-2 | TGTGCCAGCAGCCCCCGGACAGGGAGGGAGACCCAGTACTTC | CASSPRTGRETQYF